The next 5 T cell receptor beta chains were all read from a single sample in a study of T-cell reconstitution after alpha-beta-depleted transplantation in children. Preparation of the TCRbeta library was carried out with unique molecular identifiers. MiXCR, applied by TCRdb to the PCR reads, yields one record per CDR3 protein. The sample has a few hundred thousand distinct CDR3 sequences, 9.7% seen once; the top ten hold less than 6%. This specimen consisted of PBMCs from the stem cell graft donor, obtained from the stem cell graft. Receptors originate from a human donor who donated a stem cell graft to a child with SCID.

This clonotype was found many times. The chain is built from TRBV6-5 and TRBJ1-2; weak D call: TRBD1 (6 bases). Germline V gene lookup returns CDR1 MNHEY and CDR2 SVGAGI. This CDR3 has 17 residues. Trimming shortened V by 0 bases and J by 5 bases, and 19 bases separated the two germline ends. CDR3 nucleotides: TGTGCCAGCAGTTACTCACCACAGGGAGGGGTTGAGTATGGCTACACCTTC. Translated, it gives CASSYSPQGGVEYGYTF.

This clonotype was observed at least ten times. The chain is built from TRBV12-3 or TRBV12-4 and TRBJ2-2; no clear D. The CDR3 has 16 amino acids. The V gene lost 5 bases and the J gene lost 3 bases, with 16 bases spanning the gap. CDR3 nucleotides: TGTGCCAGCAGTGATGCTCCTAGGAGATACACCGGGGAGCTGTTTTTT. Amino acid sequence: CASSDAPRRYTGELFF.

The chain has TRBV4-1 and TRBJ2-5, with 8 nucleotides matching TRBD1. The germline V gene has CDR1 MGHRA and CDR2 YSYEKL. The trim removed 2 bases at V and 9 bases at J, leaving 14 bases unmatched. CDR3 length: 16 amino acids. This chain's CDR3 is CASSQLGTGGPWAQYF. CDR3 DNA: TGCGCCAGCAGCCAACTGGGGACAGGCGGGCCGTGGGCCCAGTACTTC.

V is TRBV15 and J is TRBJ1-5; no definite D call. The V gene's germline CDR1 is LNHNV and CDR2 YYDKDF (reference sequence). This CDR3 region has 14 residues. V lost 5 bases and J 2 bases, leaving 10 bases between the germline ends. The CDR3 bases are TGTGCCACCAGCCCACAACCGGGCAATCAGCCCCAGCATTTT. Translation gives CATSPQPGNQPQHF.

This clonotype showed up many times. The gene calls are TRBV28 and TRBJ1-5; D is possibly TRBD1 (5 bases). Germline CDR1 MDHEN, CDR2 SYDVKM. The CDR3 is 15 amino acids. The V end was cut by 4 bases, the J end by 0 bases, with 10 bases between. The CDR3 DNA sequence: TGTGCCAGCAGTTACACAGGATTTAGCAATCAGCCCCAGCATTTT. It specifies CASSYTGFSNQPQHF.